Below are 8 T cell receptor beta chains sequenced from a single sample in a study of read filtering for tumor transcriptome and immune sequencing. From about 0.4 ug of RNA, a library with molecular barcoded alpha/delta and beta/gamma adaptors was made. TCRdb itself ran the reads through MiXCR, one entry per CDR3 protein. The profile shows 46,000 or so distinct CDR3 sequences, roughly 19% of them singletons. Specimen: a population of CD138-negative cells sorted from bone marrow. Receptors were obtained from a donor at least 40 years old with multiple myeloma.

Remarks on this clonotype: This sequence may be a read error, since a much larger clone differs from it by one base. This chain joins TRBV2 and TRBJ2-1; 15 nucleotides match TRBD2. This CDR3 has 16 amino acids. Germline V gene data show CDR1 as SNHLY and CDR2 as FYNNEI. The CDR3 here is CASRSGTSGRTNEQSF. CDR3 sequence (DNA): TGTGCCAGCAGATCCGGGACTAGCGGGAGGACCAATGAGCAGTCCTTC. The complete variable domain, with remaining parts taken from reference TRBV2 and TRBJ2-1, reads EPEVTQTPSHQVTQMGQEVILRCVPISNHLYFYWYRQILGQKVEFLVSFYNNEISEKSEIFDDQFSVERPDGSNFTLKIRSTKLEDSAMYFCASRSGTSGRTNEQSFGPGTRLTVL.

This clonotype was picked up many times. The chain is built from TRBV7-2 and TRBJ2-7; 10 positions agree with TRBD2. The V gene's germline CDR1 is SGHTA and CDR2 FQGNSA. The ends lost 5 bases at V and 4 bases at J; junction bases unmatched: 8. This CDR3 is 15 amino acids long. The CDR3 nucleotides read TGTGCCAGCAGCCTTCTAGCGGGAGTTAGTTACGAGCAGTACTTC. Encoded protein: CASSLLAGVSYEQYF.

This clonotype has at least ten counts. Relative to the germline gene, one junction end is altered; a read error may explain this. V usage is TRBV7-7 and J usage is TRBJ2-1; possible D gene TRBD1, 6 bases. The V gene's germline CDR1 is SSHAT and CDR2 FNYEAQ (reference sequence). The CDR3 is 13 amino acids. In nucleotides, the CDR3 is TGTGCTAGCAGCCTGAACACAGGGAATGAGCAGTTCTTC. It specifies CASSLNTGNEQFF.

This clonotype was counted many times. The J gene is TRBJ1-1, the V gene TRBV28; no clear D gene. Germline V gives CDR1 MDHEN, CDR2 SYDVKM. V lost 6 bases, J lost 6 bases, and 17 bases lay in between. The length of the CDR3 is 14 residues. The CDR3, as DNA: TGTGCCAGCAGCCTCCTCCTGGGGAGAGCTGAAGCTTTCTTT. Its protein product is CASSLLLGRAEAFF.

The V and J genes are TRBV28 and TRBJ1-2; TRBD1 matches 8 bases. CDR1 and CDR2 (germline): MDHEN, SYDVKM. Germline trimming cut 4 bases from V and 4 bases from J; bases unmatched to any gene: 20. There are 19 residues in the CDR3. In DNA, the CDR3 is TGTGCCAGCAGTTCAATCGGGGGGGTGCGGCAGGGGGCTTCCTATGGCTACACCTTC. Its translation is CASSSIGGVRQGASYGYTF.

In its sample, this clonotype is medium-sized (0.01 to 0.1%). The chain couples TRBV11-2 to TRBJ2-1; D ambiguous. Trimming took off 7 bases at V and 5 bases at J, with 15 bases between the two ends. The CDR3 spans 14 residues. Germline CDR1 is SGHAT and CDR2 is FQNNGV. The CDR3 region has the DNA TGTGCCAGCACGGCTTCCCACCGAAACAATGAGCAGTTCTTC. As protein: CASTASHRNNEQFF.

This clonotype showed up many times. CDR3 DNA: TGTGCCAGCAGCTCCCTCACCCGGACAGATAGCTCCTACAATGAGCAGTTCTTC. Its protein is CASSSLTRTDSSYNEQFF. The rearrangement joins TRBV27 to TRBJ2-1; a weak D match, TRBD1 (6 bases). The ends were cut back, 6 bases at V and 0 bases at J, with 21 bases in the middle. The germline CDR1 and CDR2 sequences are MNHEY and SMNVEV (reference sequence). The CDR3 has 18 residues.

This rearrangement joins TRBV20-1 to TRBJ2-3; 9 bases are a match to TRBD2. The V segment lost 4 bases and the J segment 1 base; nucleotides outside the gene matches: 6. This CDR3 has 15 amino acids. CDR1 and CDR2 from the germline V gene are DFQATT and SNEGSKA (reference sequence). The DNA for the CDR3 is TGCAGTGCTAACCCGACTAGCGGACGCACAGATACGCAGTATTTT. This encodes CSANPTSGRTDTQYF.